Presented here are 13 T cell receptor beta chains from one specimen sequenced in a study of blood T cell repertoires in COVID-19 (dated by TCRdb to 2020 to 2021). The library was generated by the immunoSEQ multiplex PCR assay. TCRdb provides this immuneACCESS table in a form limited to in-frame rearrangements. Some clones are lacking; in checked studies, under half of them reflect an unresolved V gene, and why the rest are absent is not known. The sample includes about 140,000 clones, with 84% observed a single time. The ten largest clones add up to 3% to 3.5% of the sample. Sequenced material: PBMCs or T cells enriched from blood (not recorded which). The receptors originated from a woman between 45 and 60 years old with acute COVID-19.

The genes are TRBV6-2 or TRBV6-3 and TRBJ1-5; maybe TRBD1 (5 bases). The CDR3 runs 16 residues. Germline CDR1 reads MNHEY; CDR2 reads SVGEGT. With 2 bases removed from V and 2 bases from J, the gap between germline ends came to 13 bases. Written as DNA, the CDR3 is TGTGCCAGCAGTTACGACAGCTACCCGGGCAATCAGCCCCAGCATTTT. Its protein product is CASSYDSYPGNQPQHF.

This clone was seen a single time. The gene calls are TRBV4-1 and TRBJ2-1; 10 bases map to TRBD2. V gave up 2 bases and J gave up 8 bases; unmatched junction bases: 6. The CDR3 consists of 15 residues. Germline CDR1 MGHRA, CDR2 YSYEKL. Here the CDR3 DNA reads TGCGCCAGCAGCCAACCCACTAGCGGGATCGATGAGCAGTTCTTC. It encodes CASSQPTSGIDEQFF.

A word on this clone: The sample contains more than one DNA sequence encoding this CDR3. This chain uses TRBV5-1 with TRBJ2-7; 9 bases map to TRBD1. Germline loops: CDR1 SGHRS, CDR2 YFSETQ. CDR3 length: 13 amino acids. Trimming took 4 bases from V and 4 from J; bases not matched to a gene: 3. The CDR3 sequence: CASSGGQGYEQYF. CDR3 nucleotides: TGCGCCAGCAGCGGGGGACAGGGATACGAGCAGTACTTC.

This clone was counted only a few times. The chain recombines TRBV9 with TRBJ2-2; 9 bases line up with TRBD2. Losses at the gene ends were 5 bases for V and 2 bases for J; bases not matched to a gene: 10. This CDR3 spans 17 amino acids. CDR1 and CDR2 (germline): SGDLS, YYNGEE. In DNA form, the CDR3 reads TGTGCCAGCAGGGGTAGCGGGAGATTTCCTAACACCGGGGAGCTGTTTTTT. Translation: CASRGSGRFPNTGELFF.

The chain combines TRBV3-1 (or the pseudogene TRBV3-2) with TRBJ1-2; D might be TRBD1 (6 bases). Between the trimmed V and J ends, which lost 4 bases and 7 bases, there was a span of 16 bases. The CDR3 runs 14 residues. CDR1 is LGHDT and CDR2 is YNNKEL in the germline V gene (reference sequence). Written as DNA, the CDR3 is TGTGCCAGCAGCCTACGACAGGCACGCGGTGGCTACACCTTC. Encoded protein: CASSLRQARGGYTF.

The chain is built from TRBV7-2 and TRBJ2-5; D may be TRBD1 (5 bases). Trimming took off 5 bases at V and 5 bases at J, with 18 bases between the two ends. The CDR3 loop spans 15 amino acids. CDR1 and CDR2 from the germline V gene are SGHTA and FQGNSA. For the CDR3, the DNA is TGTGCCAGCAGCCCCCAGGGCGCCCTCGGGGAGACCCAGTACTTC. This codes for CASSPQGALGETQYF. Filled out from reference TRBV7-2 and TRBJ2-5, the complete variable domain reads GAGVSQSPSNKVTEKGKDVELRCDPISGHTALYWYRQSLGQGLEFLIYFQGNSAPDKSGLPSDRFSAERTGGSVSTLTIQRTQQEDSAVYLCASSPQGALGETQYFGPGTRLLVL.

The V gene is TRBV19, the J gene TRBJ2-6; no clear D. This CDR3 spans 16 amino acids. The V and J ends lost 4 bases and 0 bases respectively, with 10 bases between them. Germline V CDR1 and CDR2: LNHDA, SQIVND (reference sequence). The CDR3 reads CASSTLLSSGANVLTF. Here the CDR3 DNA reads TGTGCCAGTAGTACCCTTCTGAGCTCTGGGGCCAACGTCCTGACTTTC.

The genes are TRBV19 and TRBJ1-2, with D perhaps matching TRBD1 (5 bases). CDR3 length: 13 residues. The germline gives CDR1 LNHDA, CDR2 SQIVND (reference sequence). With 6 bases removed from V and 6 bases from J, the gap between germline ends came to 14 bases. CDR3 sequence: CASRSPGPDGYTF. CDR3 nucleotides: TGTGCCAGTAGATCCCCAGGGCCCGATGGCTACACCTTC. Supplemented by reference TRBV19 and TRBJ1-2, the full variable domain reads DGGITQSPKYLFRKEGQNVTLSCEQNLNHDAMYWYRQDPGQGLRLIYYSQIVNDFQKGDIAEGYSVSREKKESFPLTVTSAQKNPTAFYLCASRSPGPDGYTFGSGTRLTVV.

V usage is TRBV7-2 and J usage is TRBJ2-3, with 8 bases matching TRBD2. V lost 7 bases, J lost 2 bases, and 11 bases stayed unmatched. CDR1 SGHTA and CDR2 FQGNSA come from the germline V gene. The CDR3 has 16 amino acids. In DNA, the CDR3 is TGTGCCAGCAAATCCGGGGGGGGACTTTCCACAGATACGCAGTATTTT. The encoded protein is CASKSGGGLSTDTQYF.

CDR3 in amino acids: CASSSDGYGYTF. The CDR3 coding sequence is TGTGCCAGCAGCTCAGACGGGTATGGCTACACCTTC. The chain is built from TRBV11-2 and TRBJ1-2; D is unclear. Per germline, CDR1 SGHAT and CDR2 FQNNGV. V dropped 4 bases and J dropped 5 bases, with 8 bases sitting between them. This CDR3 comprises 12 residues.

This chain connects TRBV4-1 to TRBJ2-1; D unclear. Germline values: CDR1 MGHRA, CDR2 YSYEKL. V shed 3 bases and J shed 0 bases, with 12 bases lying between them. The CDR3 is 16 amino acids. The CDR3 sequence is CASSQVAIGSYNEQFF. CDR3 bases: TGCGCCAGCAGCCAGGTTGCGATTGGCTCCTACAATGAGCAGTTCTTC.

The chain joins TRBV20-1 to TRBJ2-5; D unclear. V lost 5 bases, J lost 5 bases, and 9 bases lay in between. Germline V gives CDR1 DFQATT, CDR2 SNEGSKA (reference sequence). The CDR3 is 11 residues long. The CDR3 sequence: CSAVVRETQYF. The CDR3 DNA is TGCAGTGCTGTAGTACGGGAGACCCAGTACTTC.

This clone was observed a single time. The V call is TRBV7-2, the J call TRBJ2-7; 7 bases line up with TRBD2. Germline V gives CDR1 SGHTA, CDR2 FQGNSA. This CDR3 is built from 16 residues. V lost 5 bases to trimming and J lost 0 bases; unmatched junction nucleotides: 10. CDR3 in DNA: TGTGCCAGCAGCCCCACGACTAGCAGGAGCTCCTACGAGCAGTACTTC. Protein sequence: CASSPTTSRSSYEQYF.